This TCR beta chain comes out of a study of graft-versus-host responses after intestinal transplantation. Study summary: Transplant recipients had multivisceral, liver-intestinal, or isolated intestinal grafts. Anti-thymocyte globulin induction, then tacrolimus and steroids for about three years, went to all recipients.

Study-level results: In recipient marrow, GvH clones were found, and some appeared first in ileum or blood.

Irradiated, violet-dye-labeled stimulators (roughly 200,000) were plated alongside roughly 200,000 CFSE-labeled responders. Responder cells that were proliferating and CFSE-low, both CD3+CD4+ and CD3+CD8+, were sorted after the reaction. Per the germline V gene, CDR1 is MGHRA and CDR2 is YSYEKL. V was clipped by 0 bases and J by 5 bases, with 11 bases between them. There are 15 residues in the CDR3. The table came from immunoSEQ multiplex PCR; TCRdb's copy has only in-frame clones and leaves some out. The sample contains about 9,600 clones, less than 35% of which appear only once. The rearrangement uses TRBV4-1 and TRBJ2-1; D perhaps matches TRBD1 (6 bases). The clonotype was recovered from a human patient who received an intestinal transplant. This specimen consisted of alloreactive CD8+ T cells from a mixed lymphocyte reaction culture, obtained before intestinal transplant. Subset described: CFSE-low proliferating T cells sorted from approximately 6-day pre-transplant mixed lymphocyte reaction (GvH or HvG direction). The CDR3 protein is CASSQDEQGHNEQFF. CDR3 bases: TGCGCCAGCAGCCAAGATGAACAGGGACACAATGAGCAGTTCTTC.